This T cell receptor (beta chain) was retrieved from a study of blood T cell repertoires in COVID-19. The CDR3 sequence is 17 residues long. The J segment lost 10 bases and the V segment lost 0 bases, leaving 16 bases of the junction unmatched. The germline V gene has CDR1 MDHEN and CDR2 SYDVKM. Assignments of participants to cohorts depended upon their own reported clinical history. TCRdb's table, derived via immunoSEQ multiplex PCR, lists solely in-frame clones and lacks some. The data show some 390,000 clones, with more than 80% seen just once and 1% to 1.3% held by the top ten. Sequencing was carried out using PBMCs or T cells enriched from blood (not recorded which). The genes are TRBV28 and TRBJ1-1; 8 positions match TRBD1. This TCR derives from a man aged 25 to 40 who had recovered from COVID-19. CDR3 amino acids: CASSLWTTGTGGSIAFF. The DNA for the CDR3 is TGTGCCAGCAGTTTATGGACCACCGGGACAGGTGGATCAATAGCTTTCTTT.